Reported below is one T cell receptor (beta chain). The antigen is not known. The sample originates from a study of shared clonotypes between healthy human individuals. Study summary: Three plates were used per donor for CD4 naive, three for CD4 memory, two for CD8 naive and one for CD8 memory.

In germline, CDR1 is SGDLS, CDR2 YYNGEE. The CDR3 is 17 residues long. Trimming took 4 bases from V and 1 from J; bases not matched to a gene: 10. Cells designated naive CD8 were CD45RO-negative and were positively selected for CCR7, with terminally differentiated effector memory CD45RA+ cells excluded. An even split of each subset's genomic DNA across several immunoSEQ plates was performed. Method: immunoSEQ multiplex PCR; TCRdb's copy keeps in-frame clones and lacks some. This table has more than 500,000 clones, 85% to 95% appearing once. Study-level findings and limits: Having only a few donors restricted how much genetic and exposure-history diversity was captured.

The source of this sequence is a woman in her thirties in good health. The rearrangement uses TRBV9 and TRBJ2-2; 7 positions agree with TRBD2. The source material was naive CD8+ T cells sorted from blood. As DNA, the CDR3 is TGTGCCAGCAGCCACCCGGGGGGAGCGGTGAACACCGGGGAGCTGTTTTTT. Amino acid sequence: CASSHPGGAVNTGELFF.